These T cell receptor beta chains were read from a single sample in a study of blood T cell repertoires in COVID-19. Libraries were prepared by immunoSEQ multiplex PCR; TCRdb keeps only in-frame clonotypes and omits some of them. Of more than 200,000 clones in the sample, approximately 84% were seen once. Sequenced input: peripheral blood. Receptors were obtained from a man in his fifties or sixties with acute or convalescent COVID-19. CDR3s include the opening cysteine and the closing phenylalanine or tryptophan. A D gene is named only where the DNA matches it firmly. Clone size is not always given. Where it is, it says once, few, many or a class for expanded clones.

D gene: -; V gene: TRBV20-1; J gene: TRBJ2-4; CDR3 length: 11; clone size: -; CDR3 DNA: TGCAGTGCTCGGTCGGGGGACATTCAGTACTTC; CDR3 protein: CSARSGDIQYF
D gene: -; V gene: TRBV10-2; J gene: TRBJ2-7; CDR3 length: 12; clone size: -; CDR3 DNA: TGCGCCAGCTTCGGGTCAAACTACGAGCAGTACTTC; CDR3 protein: CASFGSNYEQYF
D gene: -; V gene: TRBV12-5; J gene: TRBJ1-1; CDR3 length: 12; clone size: -; CDR3 DNA: TGTGCTAGTGGTTTACTCCGGACTGAAGCTTTCTTT; CDR3 protein: CASGLLRTEAFF
D gene: TRBD1; V gene: TRBV5-1; J gene: TRBJ1-1; CDR3 length: 13; clone size: -; CDR3 DNA: TGCGCCAGCAGCTGGGGGACAGCCACTGAAGCTTTCTTT; CDR3 protein: CASSWGTATEAFF
D gene: -; V gene: TRBV5-6; J gene: TRBJ2-7; CDR3 length: 16; clone size: -; CDR3 DNA: TGTGCCAGCAGCCCAACAGGGACGGCAGGATCCTACGAGCAGTACTTC; CDR3 protein: CASSPTGTAGSYEQYF
D gene: -; V gene: TRBV19; J gene: TRBJ1-1; CDR3 length: 13; clone size: -; CDR3 DNA: TGTGCCAGTAGTATCCAGGGGAGAACTGAAGCTTTCTTT; CDR3 protein: CASSIQGRTEAFF
D gene: -; V gene: TRBV3-1/TRBV3-2; J gene: TRBJ1-1; CDR3 length: 13; clone size: -; CDR3 DNA: TGTGCCAGCAGCCTGGCGAGGATGGGTAAGGCTTTCTTT; CDR3 protein: CASSLARMGKAFF
D gene: -; V gene: TRBV5-6; J gene: TRBJ2-7; CDR3 length: 14; clone size: -; CDR3 DNA: TGTGCCAGCAGCCTTGGACAGAGCTCCTACGAGCAGTACTTC; CDR3 protein: CASSLGQSSYEQYF
D gene: TRBD1; V gene: TRBV6-5; J gene: TRBJ2-1; CDR3 length: 14; clone size: -; CDR3 DNA: TGTGCCACCTATACAGCCGACAGGGTTACTGAGCAGTTCTTC; CDR3 protein: CATYTADRVTEQFF
D gene: -; V gene: TRBV5-6; J gene: TRBJ1-1; CDR3 length: 14; clone size: once; CDR3 DNA: TGTGCCAGCAGCCCACAGGGCCGGAACACTGAAGCTTTCTTT; CDR3 protein: CASSPQGRNTEAFF
D gene: -; V gene: TRBV12-3/TRBV12-4; J gene: TRBJ1-1; CDR3 length: 11; clone size: -; CDR3 DNA: TGTGCCAGCAGGCAAAGGGGGGAAGCTTTCTTT; CDR3 protein: CASRQRGEAFF
D gene: -; V gene: TRBV24-1; J gene: TRBJ2-2; CDR3 length: 11; clone size: -; CDR3 DNA: TGTGCCACCAGTGATATCGAGAAGCTGTTTTTT; CDR3 protein: CATSDIEKLFF
D gene: -; V gene: TRBV6-2/TRBV6-3; J gene: TRBJ1-2; CDR3 length: 13; clone size: -; CDR3 DNA: TGTGCCAGCAGTTTGCGGGGGGCGAATGGCTACACCTTC; CDR3 protein: CASSLRGANGYTF
D gene: -; V gene: TRBV10-3; J gene: TRBJ1-3; CDR3 length: 12; clone size: -; CDR3 DNA: TGTGCCACCCAGGGATCTGGAAACACCATATATTTT; CDR3 protein: CATQGSGNTIYF
D gene: TRBD1; V gene: TRBV7-2; J gene: TRBJ1-2; CDR3 length: 16; clone size: -; CDR3 DNA: TGTGCCAGCACCGCGACAGGGGCCTTCGCTAACTATGGCTACACCTTC; CDR3 protein: CASTATGAFANYGYTF
D gene: TRBD2; V gene: TRBV11-2; J gene: TRBJ2-1; CDR3 length: 13; clone size: -; CDR3 DNA: TGTGCCAGCAGACTAGCGGTAAACAATGAGCAGTTCTTC; CDR3 protein: CASRLAVNNEQFF
D gene: -; V gene: TRBV5-1; J gene: TRBJ1-1; CDR3 length: 14; clone size: -; CDR3 DNA: TGCGCCAGCAGCTTGGATGGAGGGAACACTGAAGCTTTCTTT; CDR3 protein: CASSLDGGNTEAFF
D gene: -; V gene: TRBV6-5; J gene: TRBJ1-1; CDR3 length: 13; clone size: -; CDR3 DNA: TGTGCCAGCAAACTAGACCTGAACACTGAAGCTTTCTTT; CDR3 protein: CASKLDLNTEAFF
D gene: -; V gene: TRBV10-3; J gene: TRBJ2-2; CDR3 length: 13; clone size: few; CDR3 DNA: TGTGCCATCAGCGGGGGATGGACCGGGGAGCTGTTTTTT; CDR3 protein: CAISGGWTGELFF
D gene: TRBD2; V gene: TRBV2; J gene: TRBJ2-1; CDR3 length: 15; clone size: -; CDR3 DNA: TGTGCCAGCAGTGAGGAGCGGGGGGCCTACAATGAGCAGTTCTTC; CDR3 protein: CASSEERGAYNEQFF
D gene: -; V gene: TRBV30; J gene: TRBJ2-5; CDR3 length: 12; clone size: once; CDR3 DNA: TGTGCCTGGGCAGGGTATCAAGAGACCCAGTACTTC; CDR3 protein: CAWAGYQETQYF
D gene: TRBD2; V gene: TRBV6-5; J gene: TRBJ2-6; CDR3 length: 15; clone size: -; CDR3 DNA: TGTGCCAGCAGGGGGGGGTCCTCTGGGGCCAACGTCCTGACTTTC; CDR3 protein: CASRGGSSGANVLTF
D gene: -; V gene: TRBV6-5; J gene: TRBJ1-2; CDR3 length: 12; clone size: -; CDR3 DNA: TGTGCCACCCGACTCGAAAACTATGGCTACACCTTC; CDR3 protein: CATRLENYGYTF
D gene: TRBD1; V gene: TRBV6-2/TRBV6-3; J gene: TRBJ1-5; CDR3 length: 13; clone size: -; CDR3 DNA: TGTGCCAGCAGTTTCACTAAAGACAGGGCCTGGCATTTT; CDR3 protein: CASSFTKDRAWHF
D gene: -; V gene: TRBV6-5; J gene: TRBJ2-2; CDR3 length: 13; clone size: -; CDR3 DNA: TGTGCCAGCCTGGGACAGAACACCGGGGAGCTGTTTTTT; CDR3 protein: CASLGQNTGELFF
D gene: -; V gene: TRBV2; J gene: TRBJ1-2; CDR3 length: 13; clone size: once; CDR3 DNA: TGTGCCAGCAGTCGACCGGGAGCGGGAGGCTACACCTTC; CDR3 protein: CASSRPGAGGYTF
D gene: -; V gene: TRBV3-1/TRBV3-2; J gene: TRBJ1-5; CDR3 length: 13; clone size: -; CDR3 DNA: TGTGCCAGCAGCTGGGCTAAGGATCAGCCCCAGCATTTT; CDR3 protein: CASSWAKDQPQHF
D gene: TRBD1; V gene: TRBV10-3; J gene: TRBJ1-2; CDR3 length: 14; clone size: -; CDR3 DNA: TGTGCCATCAGTGCCGGGACAGGAGACTATGGCTACACCTTC; CDR3 protein: CAISAGTGDYGYTF
D gene: TRBD1; V gene: TRBV7-8; J gene: TRBJ1-3; CDR3 length: 16; clone size: -; CDR3 DNA: TGTGCCAGCAGGCCATATGCCCGGGACAGGGGATACACCATATATTTT; CDR3 protein: CASRPYARDRGYTIYF
D gene: -; V gene: TRBV5-4; J gene: TRBJ1-2; CDR3 length: 12; clone size: -; CDR3 DNA: TGTGCCAGCAGCCTTGACAGCTATGGCTACACCTTC; CDR3 protein: CASSLDSYGYTF
D gene: -; V gene: TRBV3-1/TRBV3-2; J gene: TRBJ2-3; CDR3 length: 14; clone size: -; CDR3 DNA: TGTGCCAGCAGCCTTAGCGGTAGCACAGATACGCAGTATTTT; CDR3 protein: CASSLSGSTDTQYF
D gene: TRBD2; V gene: TRBV5-1; J gene: TRBJ2-1; CDR3 length: 14; clone size: -; CDR3 DNA: TGCGCCAGCAGCCCGGGACTAGCGGGGGGCAGCCAGTTCTTC; CDR3 protein: CASSPGLAGGSQFF
D gene: -; V gene: TRBV19; J gene: TRBJ1-2; CDR3 length: 15; clone size: -; CDR3 DNA: TGTGCCAGTAGTCCTCAGGGTGGGGCTAACTATGGCTACACCTTC; CDR3 protein: CASSPQGGANYGYTF
D gene: -; V gene: TRBV12-3/TRBV12-4; J gene: TRBJ1-2; CDR3 length: 13; clone size: -; CDR3 DNA: TGTGCCAGCAGTTTTTACAGGGCTGTGGGCTACACCTTC; CDR3 protein: CASSFYRAVGYTF
D gene: -; V gene: TRBV7-9; J gene: TRBJ2-7; CDR3 length: 15; clone size: -; CDR3 DNA: TGTGCCAGCAGCTTATGGGGGCTAGGTACCTACGAGCAGTACTTC; CDR3 protein: CASSLWGLGTYEQYF
D gene: TRBD1; V gene: TRBV4-1; J gene: TRBJ1-1; CDR3 length: 15; clone size: -; CDR3 DNA: TGCGCCAGCAGCCAAGATCAGACAGGGGACACTGAAGCTTTCTTT; CDR3 protein: CASSQDQTGDTEAFF
D gene: -; V gene: TRBV27; J gene: TRBJ1-3; CDR3 length: 15; clone size: -; CDR3 DNA: TGTGCCAGCAGCTTAACCGGGACAACTGGAAACACCATATATTTT; CDR3 protein: CASSLTGTTGNTIYF